A single sample is the source of the 2 T cell receptor beta chains below, sequenced in a study of cytomegalovirus exposure and HLA in healthy donors. The PCR ran on 60 Vbeta and 13 Jbeta primers. This table comes from immunoSEQ multiplex PCR, and its TCRdb copy is limited to in-frame clones, with some not included. Here the sample spans about 140,000 clones, roughly 73% being singletons. What was sequenced was PBMCs. The source of these receptors is a female donor in good health and CMV-seronegative.

The rearrangement links TRBV18 to TRBJ2-3; 13 bases align to TRBD2. CDR1 KGHSH and CDR2 LQKENI come from the germline V gene. The CDR3 has 16 amino acids. The V gene end was trimmed by 3 bases and the J gene end by 6 bases; junction bases not matched to a gene: 6. CDR3 protein: CASSPWTSGSVDTQYF. The CDR3 DNA is TGTGCCAGCTCACCCTGGACTAGCGGGAGTGTGGATACGCAGTATTTT.

There are a few counts of this clone. The gene calls are TRBV19 and TRBJ2-7, with 7 bases identical to TRBD1. The CDR3 loop spans 12 amino acids. CDR1 LNHDA and CDR2 SQIVND come from the germline V gene (reference sequence). With V trimmed by 9 bases and J by 2 bases, 4 bases remained unmatched. CDR3 loop: CARVDRTYEQYF. The CDR3 region has the DNA TGTGCCAGAGTGGACAGGACCTACGAGCAGTACTTC.